Each of the 4 T cell receptor beta chains below was sequenced from the same sample in a study of T cell changes during pregnancy in multiple sclerosis. The repertoire was sequenced with immunoSEQ multiplex PCR; TCRdb's copy has only in-frame clones and lacks some. This table has about 23,000 clones, about 85% appearing once. This material consisted of CD8+ T cells from peripheral blood mononuclear cells, taken before pregnancy. The receptors originated from a female donor with multiple sclerosis, enrolled in a pregnancy study.

By frequency in the sample, this clone is large. This sequence joins TRBV7-3 and TRBJ1-1; TRBD1 matches at 8 bases. This CDR3 comprises 12 residues. Germline loops: CDR1 SGHTA, CDR2 FQGTGA. V shed 5 bases and J 7 bases; nucleotides not matched to a gene: 3. The CDR3 protein is CASSIGTGEAFF. Written as DNA, the CDR3 is TGTGCCAGCAGCATCGGGACAGGTGAAGCTTTCTTT. The full variable domain, in which reference TRBV7-3 and TRBJ1-1 provide the parts outside the CDR3, is GAGVSQTPSNKVTEKGKYVELRCDPISGHTALYWYRQSLGQGPEFLIYFQGTGAADDSGLPNDRFFAVRPEGSVSTLKIQRTERGDSAVYLCASSIGTGEAFFGQGTRLTVV.

The V call is TRBV19, the J call TRBJ1-2, with D possibly TRBD1 on 6 matching bases. The CDR3 length is 15 residues. Germline-derived CDR1 and CDR2 are LNHDA and SQIVND (reference sequence). The V gene lost 3 bases and the J gene lost 0 bases, with 11 bases spanning the gap. In DNA, the CDR3 is TGTGCCAGTAGTATCAGGGGATCAGCTAACTATGGCTACACCTTC. Translating gives CASSIRGSANYGYTF.

The CDR3 sequence is CASSPAGAGIYEQYF. CDR3 DNA sequence: TGTGCCAGCAGCCCCGCAGGGGCAGGTATCTACGAGCAGTACTTC. This rearrangement joins TRBV9 to TRBJ2-7, with D perhaps TRBD1 (6 bases). The CDR3 contains 15 residues. Trimming removed 4 bases at V and 3 bases at J, with 17 bases between. The germline V gene encodes CDR1 SGDLS and CDR2 YYNGEE.

V is TRBV7-8 and J is TRBJ2-5, with TRBD2 identical over 10 bases. From germline, CDR1 is SGHVS and CDR2 FQNEAQ. This CDR3 contains 18 residues. The J segment lost 4 bases and the V segment lost 0 bases, leaving 11 bases of the junction unmatched. This chain's CDR3 is CASSLARTSGGVGETQYF. The CDR3 bases are TGTGCCAGCAGCTTAGCCCGGACTAGCGGAGGGGTGGGAGAGACCCAGTACTTC.